Listed below are T cell receptor beta chains from one sample, sequenced in a study of CD8 T cells in ankylosing spondylitis. TCRdb redid the calling of the 5' RACE reads with MiXCR, one entry per CDR3 protein. The data show about 220,000 distinct CDR3 sequences, 5.5% to 7.5% seen once. The sequenced sample consisted of blood, either unsorted or a sorted T cell fraction (not recorded which). All receptors come from a male donor with ankylosing spondylitis. Both conserved end residues are part of each CDR3. A D gene is named only where the DNA matches it firmly. Size is stated for part of the rows, as once, few or many counts, or as a class when the clone is expanded.

CDR3aa	CDR3nt	abundance	d_gene	v_gene	j_gene
CASSVWSSGANVLTF	TGTGCCAGCAGCGTATGGTCTTCTGGGGCCAACGTCCTGACTTTC	few	.	TRBV9	TRBJ2-6
CASSDMGTGNTIYF	TGCGCCAGCAGTGACATGGGAACGGGAAACACCATATATTTT	once	.	TRBV10-2	TRBJ1-3
CASRLFVGELFF	TGTGCCAGCAGGCTTTTTGTTGGGGAGCTGTTTTTT	many	.	TRBV7-2	TRBJ2-2
CASSFSGGTEAFF	TGTGCCAGCAGTTTCTCGGGGGGGACTGAAGCTTTCTTT	many	.	TRBV28	TRBJ1-1
CASRFYPDRSSYEQYF	TGTGCCAGCAGATTCTATCCAGACAGGAGCTCCTACGAGCAGTACTTC	many	.	TRBV27	TRBJ2-7
CASSFRDRGIYEQYF	TGTGCCAGCAGTTTCCGGGACAGGGGGATCTACGAGCAGTACTTC	.	TRBD1	TRBV6-5	TRBJ2-7
CASSPVNTEAFF	TGTGCCAGCAGCCCAGTGAACACTGAAGCTTTCTTT	many	.	TRBV12-3/TRBV12-4	TRBJ1-1
CAISEGNEQFF	TGTGCCATCAGTGAAGGCAATGAGCAGTTCTTC	many	.	TRBV10-3	TRBJ2-1
CATSDFTDRGRDTQYF	TGTGCCACCAGTGATTTCACGGACAGGGGCCGGGATACGCAGTATTTT	many	TRBD1	TRBV24-1	TRBJ2-3
CATSRDRTSGKEYNEQFF	TGTGCCACCAGCAGAGACCGGACTAGCGGGAAGGAATACAATGAGCAGTTCTTC	few	TRBD2	TRBV15	TRBJ2-1
CASSPRTTILPGELFF	TGTGCCAGCAGTCCCCGGACGACAATCCTGCCCGGGGAGCTGTTTTTT	many	.	TRBV27	TRBJ2-2
CASSLISGRGQETQYF	TGTGCCAGCAGTTTGATTAGCGGGAGAGGGCAAGAGACCCAGTACTTC	many	TRBD2	TRBV6-5	TRBJ2-5
CASSQDNTATEKLFF	TGCGCCAGCAGCCAAGATAATACAGCGACCGAAAAACTGTTTTTT	few	.	TRBV4-3	TRBJ1-4
CASSRGGSSYNEQFF	TGTGCCAGCAGCCGCGGGGGGAGCTCCTACAATGAGCAGTTCTTC	many	TRBD2	TRBV7-9	TRBJ2-1
CASSLVFSGGTDTQYF	TGTGCCAGCAGCTTAGTGTTTAGCGGGGGCACAGATACGCAGTATTTT	.	TRBD2	TRBV7-2	TRBJ2-3
CASSVHGTGLNEQYF	TGTGCCAGCAGCGTTCACGGGACAGGGCTCAACGAGCAGTACTTC	few	TRBD1	TRBV13	TRBJ2-7
CASSLGISALTGELFF	TGTGCCAGCAGCCTAGGCATTAGCGCCCTCACCGGGGAGCTGTTTTTT	.	.	TRBV3-1	TRBJ2-2
CSVPGLAGISSYNEQFF	TGCAGCGTTCCGGGACTAGCGGGAATCAGCTCCTACAATGAGCAGTTCTTC	few	TRBD2	TRBV29-1	TRBJ2-1
CASSLRNSIYEQYF	TGTGCCAGCAGTTTAAGGAACTCAATCTACGAGCAGTACTTC	many	.	TRBV27	TRBJ2-7
CASSSWTGQETQYF	TGTGCCAGCAGTTCTTGGACAGGTCAAGAGACCCAGTACTTC	many	TRBD1	TRBV28	TRBJ2-5
CASSYSRGLQFF	TGTGCCAGCAGTTACTCGCGGGGTCTGCAGTTCTTC	few	.	TRBV6-6	TRBJ2-1
CASSQDGETGELFF	TGCGCCAGCAGCCAAGACGGGGAAACCGGGGAGCTGTTTTTT	many	.	TRBV4-3	TRBJ2-2
CASSFVGTGLEQYF	TGTGCCAGCAGTTTCGTTGGGACAGGGCTCGAGCAGTACTTC	.	TRBD1	TRBV28	TRBJ2-7
CATSREAVSGDTQYF	TGTGCCACCAGCAGAGAGGCGGTGTCCGGAGATACGCAGTATTTT	.	.	TRBV15	TRBJ2-3
CSAISPEYSYNEQFF	TGCAGTGCTATCAGCCCGGAGTACAGCTACAATGAGCAGTTCTTC	many	.	TRBV20-1	TRBJ2-1
CASSRPTGTDTQYF	TGTGCCAGCAGCCGACCGACAGGCACAGATACGCAGTATTTT	few	.	TRBV7-9	TRBJ2-3
CASRSRDGDDF	TGTGCCAGCAGGAGCCGCGACGGGGACGACTTC	few	.	TRBV7-2	TRBJ1-2
CASSSRDRELDTQYF	TGTGCCAGCAGCTCTCGGGACAGGGAATTAGATACGCAGTATTTT	few	TRBD1	TRBV7-2	TRBJ2-3
CASSFVPDTQYF	TGTGCCAGCAGCTTTGTTCCAGATACGCAGTATTTT	.	.	TRBV7-9	TRBJ2-3
CASSARDRAYEQYF	TGTGCCAGCAGCGCCCGGGACAGGGCCTACGAGCAGTACTTC	many	TRBD1	TRBV9	TRBJ2-7
CASSPRLGAQGETQYF	TGTGCCAGCAGCCCACGCTTAGGGGCCCAAGGAGAGACCCAGTACTTC	many	.	TRBV9	TRBJ2-5
CASGRDTHSSSYNEQFF	TGTGCCAGCGGTAGGGACACACATAGTTCGTCCTACAATGAGCAGTTCTTC	.	.	TRBV6-1	TRBJ2-1
CAIGRTSGDEQYF	TGTGCCATTGGCCGGACTAGCGGCGACGAGCAGTACTTC	few	TRBD2	TRBV10-3	TRBJ2-7
CSARVRDRAHEQYF	TGCAGTGCTAGAGTAAGGGACAGGGCCCACGAGCAGTACTTC	many	TRBD1	TRBV20-1	TRBJ2-7
CASSLSPRDTQYF	TGTGCCAGCAGTCTATCTCCGCGGGATACGCAGTATTTT	many	.	TRBV12-3/TRBV12-4	TRBJ2-3
CASRSAPDYEQYF	TGTGCCAGCCGCTCCGCACCCGACTACGAGCAGTACTTC	few	.	TRBV7-2	TRBJ2-7
CASSQEQGIKSQPQHF	TGCGCCAGCAGCCAAGAACAGGGGATCAAGAGTCAGCCCCAGCATTTT	many	TRBD1	TRBV4-1	TRBJ1-5
CSARLLTVNYEQYF	TGCAGTGCTAGACTGTTGACGGTCAACTACGAGCAGTACTTC	few	.	TRBV20-1	TRBJ2-7
CSVLRTETYEQYF	TGCAGCGTTCTTAGGACGGAAACCTACGAGCAGTACTTC	many	.	TRBV29-1	TRBJ2-7
CASSLYAAGDTQYF	TGTGCCAGCAGTTTATATGCGGCGGGAGATACGCAGTATTTT	many	.	TRBV28	TRBJ2-3
CASSGVGGMNTEAFF	TGTGCCAGCAGTGGGGTAGGTGGCATGAACACTGAAGCTTTCTTT	few	.	TRBV25-1	TRBJ1-1